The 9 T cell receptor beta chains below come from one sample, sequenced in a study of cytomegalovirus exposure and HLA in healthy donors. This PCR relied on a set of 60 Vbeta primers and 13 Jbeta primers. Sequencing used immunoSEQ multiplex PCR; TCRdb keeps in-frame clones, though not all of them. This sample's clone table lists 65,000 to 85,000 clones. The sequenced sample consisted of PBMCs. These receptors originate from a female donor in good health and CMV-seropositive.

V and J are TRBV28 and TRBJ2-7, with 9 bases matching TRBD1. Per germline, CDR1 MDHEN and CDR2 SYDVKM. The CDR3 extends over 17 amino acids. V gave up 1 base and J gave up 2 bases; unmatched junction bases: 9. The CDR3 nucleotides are TGTGCCAGCAGTTTATATGGGGGGACAGGGCTACCCTACGAGCAGTACTTC. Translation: CASSLYGGTGLPYEQYF.

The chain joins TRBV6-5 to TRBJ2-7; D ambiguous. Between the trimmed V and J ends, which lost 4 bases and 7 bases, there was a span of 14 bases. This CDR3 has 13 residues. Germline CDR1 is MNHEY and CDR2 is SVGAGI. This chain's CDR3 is CASSLASQWEQYF. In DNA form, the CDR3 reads TGTGCCAGCAGTTTGGCATCCCAGTGGGAGCAGTACTTC.

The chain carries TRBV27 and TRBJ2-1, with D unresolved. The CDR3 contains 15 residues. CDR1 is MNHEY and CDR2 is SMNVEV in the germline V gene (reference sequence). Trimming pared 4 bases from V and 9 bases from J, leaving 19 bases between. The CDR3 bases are TGTGCCAGCAGTTCTCATGTAGACTGGAGCGTTGAGCAGTTCTTC. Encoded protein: CASSSHVDWSVEQFF.

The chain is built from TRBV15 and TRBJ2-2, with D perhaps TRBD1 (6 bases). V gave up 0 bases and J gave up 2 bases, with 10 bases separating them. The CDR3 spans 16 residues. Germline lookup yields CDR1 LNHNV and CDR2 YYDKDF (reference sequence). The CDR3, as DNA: TGTGCCACCAGCAGAGAGGGCAGGGGAAACACCGGGGAGCTGTTTTTT. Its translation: CATSREGRGNTGELFF.

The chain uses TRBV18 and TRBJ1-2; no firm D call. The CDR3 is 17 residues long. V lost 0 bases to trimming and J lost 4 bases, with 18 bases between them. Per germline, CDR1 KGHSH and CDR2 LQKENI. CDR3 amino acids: CASSPPAAFKGAYGYTF. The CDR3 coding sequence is TGTGCCAGCTCACCACCGGCAGCCTTTAAGGGAGCCTATGGCTACACCTTC.

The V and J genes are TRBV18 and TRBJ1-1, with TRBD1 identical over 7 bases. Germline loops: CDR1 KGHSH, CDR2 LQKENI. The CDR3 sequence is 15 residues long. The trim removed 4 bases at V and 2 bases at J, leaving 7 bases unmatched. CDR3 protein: CASSLRQGPNTEAFF. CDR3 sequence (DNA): TGTGCCAGCTCACTTAGACAGGGACCAAACACTGAAGCTTTCTTT.

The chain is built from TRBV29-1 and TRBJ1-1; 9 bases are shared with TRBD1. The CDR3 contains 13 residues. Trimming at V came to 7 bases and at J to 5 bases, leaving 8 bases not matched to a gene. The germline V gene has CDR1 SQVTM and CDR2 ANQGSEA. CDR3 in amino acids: CSDLTGGGTEAFF. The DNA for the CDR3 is TGCAGCGACCTGACAGGGGGTGGGACTGAAGCTTTCTTT.

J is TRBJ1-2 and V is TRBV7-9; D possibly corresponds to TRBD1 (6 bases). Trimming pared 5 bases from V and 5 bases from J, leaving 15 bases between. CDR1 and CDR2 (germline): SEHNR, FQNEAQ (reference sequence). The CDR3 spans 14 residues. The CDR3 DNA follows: TGTGCCAGCAGCGCAAGACAGGACCCATATGGCTACACCTTC. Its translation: CASSARQDPYGYTF.

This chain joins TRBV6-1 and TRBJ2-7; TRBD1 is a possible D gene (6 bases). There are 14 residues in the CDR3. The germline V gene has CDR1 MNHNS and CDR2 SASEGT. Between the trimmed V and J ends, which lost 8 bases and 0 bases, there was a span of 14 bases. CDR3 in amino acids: CASAVPDSSYEQYF. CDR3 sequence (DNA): TGTGCCAGCGCCGTCCCGGACAGCTCCTACGAGCAGTACTTC.